This T cell receptor (beta chain) was found in a study of response to subunit inactivated influenza vaccine. Whole-study findings and limits: There was a suggestion from the authors that each seasonal influenza vaccination recruits few new T cells.

This clonotype was seen a few times. Its antigen remains unidentified. Each CDR3 protein gets one entry after TCRdb re-called the RT-PCR reads with MiXCR. The profile covers about 520,000 distinct CDR3 sequences, with approximately 11% appearing a single time and roughly 12% taken by the ten largest. The junction had 3 bases not matched to a gene; V was cut back by 6 bases and J by 4 bases. The CDR3 is 14 residues long. Sequenced material: PBMCs from blood, taken around seven weeks after vaccination. This clonotype was obtained from a man aged 50 to 60 who received an inactivated influenza vaccine. V and J are TRBV12-3 or TRBV12-4 and TRBJ1-2; 12 bases line up with TRBD1. CDR3 sequence: CASRRDRGPYGYTF. CDR3 coding DNA: TGTGCCAGCAGGCGGGACAGGGGGCCCTATGGCTACACCTTC.